The present T cell receptor beta chain was sequenced within a study of PD-L1 blockade in urothelial cancer (dated by TCRdb to between 2016 and 2019). For the study in its entirety: Therapy was started at some point between 2012 and 2014 for all patients, and atezolizumab 1,200 mg was administered intravenously every 3 weeks. About 85% of the roughly 29 patients were males with bladder-origin urothelial cancer, and about 65% of the roughly 30 reported a prior smoking history. Patients had an ECOG performance status of 0 or 1 and had received between 0 and 3 prior chemotherapy regimens. Blood samples were analyzed 3 weeks after the start of treatment (second dose) and 6 weeks after the start of treatment. A median of approximately 140,000 T cells and some 90,000 unique TCRs was obtained from blood samples, and a median clonality of around 0.08 was observed. The study was an exploratory multi-omic analysis of somatic, immune and clinical correlates of response to PD-L1 blockade with atezolizumab in urothelial cancer. Pretreatment tumor samples, along with matched peripheral blood collected serially before and after atezolizumab treatment, underwent TCR sequencing. Progression-free survival longer than 6 months counted as durable clinical benefit, and TCR features were additionally tested against both progression-free and overall survival. In the same patients who had TCR sequencing, pretreatment tumors also underwent whole exome sequencing and RNA sequencing. Durable clinical benefit was achieved by nine patients but not by the remaining 20. Twenty-nine patients had pretreatment blood TCR-seq, about 25 had at least one posttreatment blood collection, and about 25 had tumor TCR-seq. The paper's findings and limits, for the study overall: Improved progression-free and overall survival was found to be associated with pretreatment peripheral blood TCR clonality below the median. Small sample size (n ≈ 30) and many exploratory analyses mean the results are intended to be hypothesis-generating. Among patients with durable benefit, tumor-associated TCR clones showed greater expansion in peripheral blood 3 weeks after treatment started (n of about 20, p = 0.022).

Worth noting for this clone: Its recognized antigen is unknown. Base quality data are lacking; no much larger clone is found one base away. This sample also contains other DNA sequences that code for the same CDR3.

The germline V gene specifies SGHRS as CDR1 and YFSETQ as CDR2. Measured from the cysteine to the phenylalanine, the CDR3 is 17 residues long. The sequence is cut down to CDR3 DNA, 51 bases in frame from base 1. Unmatched junction bases come to 16, with V trimmed by 5 bases and J by 5 bases. The time point label on this specimen signifies: peripheral blood 6 weeks after treatment start. A cohort of about 31 patients with locally advanced or metastatic urothelial carcinoma, treated at Memorial Sloan Kettering on a trial protocol, was included. Peripheral blood mononuclear cells were collected pretreatment and during treatment, with between 1 and 8 total time points obtained per patient. The Qiagen DNeasy Blood extraction kit was used to purify genomic DNA from total PBMCs and from tumor samples. Collected pretreatment and during treatment, PBMCs were isolated and stored as previously described. To estimate absolute template abundance from read counts, synthetic TCR analog templates were spiked into each PCR. The immunoSEQ assay was used to amplify TCRbeta CDR3 regions from genomic DNA with bias-controlled V and J gene primers. Rearranged TCRbeta segments were sequenced at approximately 20X coverage. Under the source paper's analysis protocol: Sequencing errors were corrected by clustering, and CDR3s were annotated against IMGT so that V, D and J genes could be assigned. Only productive TCRbeta rearrangements were used in downstream analyses, excluding out-of-frame or stop-codon sequences. To compute clonality, Shannon entropy was normalized by the log of the number of unique productive sequences and then subtracted from one. Clones differing between time points or between blood and tumor were identified using Fisher's exact test with Benjamini-Hochberg correction, with an adjusted p below 0.01 applied as the threshold. In its TCRdb copy, this immuneACCESS table keeps in-frame sequences only and misses some clones. Where compared with another copy, unresolved V genes explain less than half of these, and the others have no known cause. That table furnishes V, J and clone size, whereas the DNA furnished D and trimming. This sample holds 90,000 to 130,000 clones; under 95% were observed only once. Clones ranked in the top ten supply less than 4.5% of the sample.

This TCR derives from a man in his sixties with urothelial cancer. Sequenced material: PBMCs, taken around atezolizumab (anti-PD-L1) treatment. Recombination joined TRBV5-1 with TRBJ1-2; 9 bases in the junction line up with TRBD1. This receptor has the CDR3 CASRPGTGLSGLYGYTF. The DNA sequence is TGCGCCAGCAGACCCGGGACAGGGCTCTCGGGACTTTATGGCTACACCTTC.